This T cell receptor (beta chain) was obtained from a study of long-term antiretroviral therapy in people with HIV. The run of the v3.0 immunoSEQ assay was at survey level. Only in-frame clones appear in the TCRdb table, and some are missing; sequencing was by immunoSEQ multiplex PCR. This sample has roughly 12,000 clones; 83% occur once, and the top ten carry about a sixth. Worth noting for this clone: Its antigen is unidentified.

J was trimmed by 11 bases and V by 4 bases; bases with no gene match: 4. The V gene's germline CDR1 is MDHEN and CDR2 SYDVKM. The CDR3 is made up of 12 amino acids. Findings and limits, study-wide: Post-ART, diversity grew, though it stayed under transplant donor control levels.

J is TRBJ1-2 and V is TRBV28, with 10 nucleotides matching TRBD1. The receptor's source is a man aged 40-49 years with HIV. Sample: unsorted PBMCs, taken 3.4 years after starting antiretroviral therapy. CDR3 protein: CASSSGTGVYTF. The CDR3 region has the DNA TGTGCCAGCAGTTCCGGGACAGGGGTTTACACCTTC.